The 11 T cell receptor beta chains given below trace back to one sample, sequenced in a study of neurological immune-mediated disorders (dated by TCRdb to about 2019). Receptor amplification or capture employed 5' RACE. Instrument used: Illumina HiSeq 2500. TCRdb ran its own pipeline on the public reads, namely fastp trimming at Q25 and MiXCR clone calling, and kept in-frame beta chains. Under each unique CDR3 protein, matching rows form one entry showing the most common genes and DNA. The sample contains tens of thousands of distinct CDR3 sequences, roughly an eighth of them found a single time. The ten most abundant clones make up approximately 7.5% of the sample. Sequences were obtained from PBMCs. Source of these receptors: a woman between 45 and 60 years old in good health.

J is TRBJ2-7 and V is TRBV7-2; 8 nucleotides agree with TRBD1. Germline-derived CDR1 and CDR2 are SGHTA and FQGNSA. After removal of 5 bases from V and 4 bases from J, the junction contained 4 bases not matched to a gene. CDR3 length: 13 residues. The CDR3 sequence: CASSRQGAYEQYF. CDR3 in DNA: TGTGCCAGCAGCCGCCAGGGGGCGTACGAGCAGTACTTC.

This clonotype was detected many times. CDR3 protein: CATSRTGKGEKLFF. In DNA, the CDR3 is TGTGCCACCAGCAGGACAGGAAAGGGTGAAAAACTGTTTTTT. The V gene is TRBV15, the J gene TRBJ1-4; tentative D call: TRBD1 (6 bases). Germline CDR1 and CDR2: LNHNV and YYDKDF (reference sequence). Deletions cut 3 bases from V and 7 bases from J, with 12 bases between. The CDR3 totals 14 residues.

This clonotype was observed at least ten times. V and J are TRBV7-2 and TRBJ1-3; TRBD1 aligns across 8 bases. J lost 2 bases, V lost 5 bases, and 11 bases had no gene match. Germline V CDR1 and CDR2: SGHTA, FQGNSA. The CDR3 loop spans 17 amino acids. CDR3 sequence reads: CASSRWGQEGPGNTIYF. For the CDR3, the DNA is TGTGCCAGCAGCAGATGGGGACAGGAGGGTCCTGGAAACACCATATATTTT.

This clonotype was detected many times. V gene TRBV29-1 combines with J gene TRBJ2-1; D perhaps matches TRBD2 (6 bases). From germline, CDR1 is SQVTM and CDR2 ANQGSEA. This CDR3 region has 14 residues. The V and J ends lost 2 bases and 1 base respectively, with 9 bases between them. CDR3 amino acids: CSVERLASYNEQFF. In DNA form, the CDR3 reads TGCAGCGTTGAACGTCTAGCGTCCTACAATGAGCAGTTCTTC.

The CDR3 nucleotides are TGTGCCATCAGTGCTTCGGTGGGGGGCTCCTACAATGAGCAGTTCTTC. Its protein product is CAISASVGGSYNEQFF. The V gene is TRBV10-3, the J gene TRBJ2-1; tentatively, D is TRBD2 (6 bases). Germline-derived CDR1 and CDR2 are ENHRY and SYGVKD. Trimming removed 4 bases at V and 0 bases at J, with 13 bases between. This CDR3 region has 16 residues.

This clonotype came up many times. This chain uses TRBV5-1 with TRBJ1-1; 7 nucleotides align to TRBD1. This CDR3 has 15 residues. CDR1 is SGHRS, CDR2 YFSETQ, per germline. The junction had 10 bases not matched to a gene; V was cut back by 4 bases and J by 4 bases. As DNA, the CDR3 is TGCGCCAGCAGCACCGTAAGGGGACAGAGCACTGAAGCTTTCTTT. The encoded protein is CASSTVRGQSTEAFF.

The genes are TRBV3-1 and TRBJ2-7; the match to TRBD1 covers 10 bases. Trimming took 3 bases from V and 2 from J; bases not matched to a gene: 4. This CDR3 is built from 15 residues. Germline-derived CDR1 and CDR2 are LGHDT and YNNKEL (reference sequence). The CDR3 here is CASSHGTGDTYEQYV. CDR3 nucleotide sequence: TGTGCCAGCAGCCATGGGACAGGGGATACCTACGAGCAGTACGTC.

In regard to this clonotype: A much larger clone is a single base away; this may be a read error. The conserved phenylalanine or tryptophan is not found at the CDR3 terminus, so this likely reflects a read error. This rearrangement joins TRBV5-5 to TRBJ1-6; no clear D gene. The CDR3 has 13 amino acids. Looked up from germline, CDR1 is SGHKS and CDR2 is YYEKEE (reference sequence). Trimming shortened V by 4 bases and J by 8 bases, and 10 bases separated the two germline ends. The CDR3 loop reads CASSGDNDSPLHS. The DNA for the CDR3 is TGTGCCAGCAGCGGAGACAACGATTCACCCCTCCACTCT.

This clonotype was observed a handful of times. V usage is TRBV18 and J usage is TRBJ1-1; 7 nucleotides line up with TRBD1. In germline, CDR1 is KGHSH, CDR2 LQKENI. V lost 3 bases to trimming and J lost 5 bases; unmatched junction nucleotides: 3. The CDR3 sequence is 13 residues long. For the CDR3, the DNA is TGTGCCAGCTCACCGCAGGGGGTGACTGAAGCTTTCTTT. Translated: CASSPQGVTEAFF.

Ten or more counts support this clonotype. The chain recombines TRBV29-1 with TRBJ2-3, with a tentative D call TRBD1 (5 bases). The CDR3 length is 15 residues. In germline, CDR1 is SQVTM, CDR2 ANQGSEA. The V gene lost 6 bases and the J gene lost 0 bases, with 16 bases spanning the gap. CDR3 residues: CSVTSGQGSTDTQYF. In DNA, the CDR3 is TGCAGCGTCACCTCGGGTCAGGGCAGCACAGATACGCAGTATTTT.

The chain links TRBV28 to TRBJ2-1; D call uncertain. This CDR3 contains 14 residues. Per the germline V gene, CDR1 is MDHEN and CDR2 is SYDVKM. CDR3: CSCTLAPSYNEQFF. CDR3 nucleotides: TGTTCCTGTACCCTGGCACCCTCCTACAATGAGCAGTTCTTC.